These 24 T cell receptor beta chains originate from one sample sequenced in a study of brain T cells in children with intractable seizures. TCRdb keeps only in-frame clones here, not all; method: immunoSEQ multiplex PCR. The sample consists of roughly 80,000 clones, 90% to 95% of them appearing once. Source: peripheral blood, taken at surgery. The receptor set was obtained from a girl aged 2-10 years with Rasmussen encephalitis and intractable seizures.

The V gene is TRBV9, the J gene TRBJ2-7; D possibly corresponds to TRBD1 (5 bases). Germline V gives CDR1 SGDLS, CDR2 YYNGEE. Trimming left V 4 bases short and J 2 bases short, with 13 bases between. The CDR3 spans 14 residues. The CDR3 protein is CASSPPDSPYEQYF. CDR3 sequence (DNA): TGTGCCAGCAGCCCCCCCGACAGCCCCTACGAGCAGTACTTC.

The V gene is TRBV4-1, the J gene TRBJ2-7; D not resolved. This CDR3 comprises 16 residues. Germline V CDR1 and CDR2: MGHRA, YSYEKL. Trimming stripped 0 bases from V and 3 bases from J, with 15 bases between. The CDR3 loop is CASSQEVGNFYYEQYF. CDR3 coding DNA: TGCGCCAGCAGCCAAGAGGTTGGGAATTTCTACTACGAGCAGTACTTC.

The chain couples TRBV7-9 to TRBJ2-7; D is undetermined. Trimming left V 2 bases short and J 4 bases short, with 9 bases between. The CDR3 runs 13 residues. The germline V gene has CDR1 SEHNR and CDR2 FQNEAQ (reference sequence). The CDR3 here is CASSLSAEYEQYF. DNA for the CDR3: TGTGCCAGCAGCTTATCGGCCGAATACGAGCAGTACTTC.

The chain links TRBV3-1 (or the pseudogene TRBV3-2) to TRBJ2-7; 8 positions match TRBD2. From germline, CDR1 is LGHDT and CDR2 YNNKEL (reference sequence). The CDR3 spans 16 residues. V lost 1 base and J lost 2; bases outside the gene matches: 7. In nucleotides, the CDR3 is TGTGCCAGCAGCCAAGGACCCTCTAGCGGGCCCTACGAGCAGTACTTC. Protein sequence: CASSQGPSSGPYEQYF.

This rearrangement joins TRBV19 to TRBJ1-2; 9 bases agree with TRBD1. CDR3 size: 15 residues. After removal of 6 bases from V and 4 bases from J, the junction contained 9 bases not matched to a gene. The germline CDR1 and CDR2 sequences are LNHDA and SQIVND (reference sequence). The CDR3 DNA reads as TGTGCCAGTAGCTCACAGGGGGCCATTACCTATGGCTACACCTTC. This translates into CASSSQGAITYGYTF.

The V and J genes are TRBV4-2 and TRBJ2-5, with TRBD2 matching 9 bases. V lost 1 base, J lost 2 bases, and 5 bases stayed unmatched. Germline values: CDR1 LGHNA, CDR2 YNFKEQ. The CDR3 is 16 residues long. DNA of the CDR3: TGTGCCAGCAGCCAAGTTAGCGGGGGACCACAAGAGACCCAGTACTTC. Protein: CASSQVSGGPQETQYF.

This rearrangement joins TRBV6-5 to TRBJ2-1; TRBD1 agrees at 7 bases. V shed 4 bases and J 12 bases; nucleotides not matched to a gene: 15. The CDR3 consists of 15 residues. Germline CDR1 and CDR2: MNHEY and SVGAGI. The CDR3 bases are TGTGCCAGCAGTTTTTGGGACAGTGGGCCACTTCGGCAGTTCTTC. Protein sequence: CASSFWDSGPLRQFF.

The J gene is TRBJ1-6, the V gene TRBV29-1; 7 positions agree with TRBD1. Per the germline V gene, CDR1 is SQVTM and CDR2 is ANQGSEA. The J segment lost 13 bases and the V segment lost 6 bases, leaving 15 bases of the junction unmatched. The CDR3 is made up of 14 amino acids. CDR3 sequence reads: CSVRDSVRNTPLHF. In nucleotides, the CDR3 is TGCAGCGTCCGGGACAGCGTCCGTAATACGCCCCTCCACTTT.

CDR3: CATAIRDRNQPQHF. DNA of the CDR3: TGTGCCACCGCGATCCGGGACCGAAATCAGCCCCAGCATTTT. This rearrangement joins TRBV19 to TRBJ1-5; TRBD1 is a possible D gene (5 bases). This CDR3 comprises 14 residues. CDR1 and CDR2 (germline): LNHDA, SQIVND (reference sequence). The V and J ends lost 10 bases and 4 bases respectively, with 17 bases between them.

V gene TRBV6-5 combines with J gene TRBJ1-1; possibly TRBD1 for D (5 bases). V lost 6 bases, J lost 7 bases, and 12 bases lay in between. The CDR3 covers 12 residues. The germline CDR1 and CDR2 sequences are MNHEY and SVGAGI. This chain's CDR3 is CASSRLTVEAFF. For the CDR3, the DNA is TGTGCCAGCAGCAGGTTGACAGTTGAAGCTTTCTTT.

V is TRBV30 and J is TRBJ1-2, with D unresolved. The CDR3 sequence is 11 residues long. Germline V gene data show CDR1 as GTSNPN and CDR2 as SVGIG (reference sequence). V was trimmed by 4 bases and J by 7 bases, leaving 10 bases between them. The CDR3: CAWNLGFGYTF. The CDR3 bases are TGTGCCTGGAATTTGGGTTTTGGCTACACCTTC. Variable domain in full (rest from reference TRBV30 and TRBJ1-2): SQTIHQWPATLVQPVGSPLSLECTVEGTSNPNLYWYRQAAGRGLQLLFYSVGIGQISSEVPQNLSASRPQDRQFILSSKKLLLSDSGFYLCAWNLGFGYTFGSGTRLTVV.

This rearrangement joins TRBV2 to TRBJ1-5, with TRBD1 identical over 12 bases. The CDR3 is 15 amino acids. V was clipped by 6 bases and J by 4 bases; unmatched bases: 4. The V gene's germline CDR1 is SNHLY and CDR2 FYNNEI. The CDR3 spells CASRGTGGANQPQHF. In DNA form, the CDR3 reads TGTGCCAGCAGGGGGACAGGGGGCGCGAATCAGCCCCAGCATTTT.

The chain recombines TRBV24-1 with TRBJ1-2; 8 bases are a match to TRBD1. The germline V gene has CDR1 KGHDR and CDR2 SFDVKD. This CDR3 contains 15 residues. V was pared by 3 bases and J by 8 bases, with 10 bases of the junction left unmatched. The CDR3 loop reads CATSDRRQGAQGYTF. For the CDR3, the DNA is TGTGCCACCAGTGATCGGAGGCAGGGGGCACAAGGCTACACCTTC.

This rearrangement joins TRBV3-1 (or the pseudogene TRBV3-2) to TRBJ2-3; D tentatively reads TRBD1 or TRBD2 (5 bases each). Germline CDR1 LGHDT, CDR2 YNNKEL (reference sequence). The V gene lost 1 base and the J gene lost 0 bases, with 14 bases spanning the gap. This CDR3 is built from 17 residues. DNA for the CDR3: TGTGCCAGCAGCCAAGTGAGGGGCCAGTTGAGCACAGATACGCAGTATTTT. This sequence encodes CASSQVRGQLSTDTQYF.

This clone showed up just once. The chain couples TRBV7-9 to TRBJ2-3; 9 bases align to TRBD2. J lost 2 bases, V lost 3 bases, and 6 bases had no gene match. Germline V CDR1 and CDR2: SEHNR, FQNEAQ (reference sequence). The CDR3 is made up of 16 amino acids. The CDR3 reads CASSFLAGTSTDTQYF. DNA for the CDR3: TGTGCCAGCAGCTTTCTAGCGGGGACATCCACAGATACGCAGTATTTT.

The chain links TRBV2 to TRBJ2-7; possibly TRBD1 for D (5 bases). Trimming pared 5 bases from V and 6 bases from J, leaving 14 bases between. This CDR3 region has 13 residues. The germline V gene has CDR1 SNHLY and CDR2 FYNNEI. In DNA form, the CDR3 reads TGTGCCAGCAGTCTACAGGAGTGGGGCGAGCAGTACTTC. This sequence encodes CASSLQEWGEQYF.

Here the CDR3 reads CASSLVARSSYEQYF. The CDR3 nucleotides are TGCGCCAGCAGCTTGGTAGCGAGGAGCTCCTACGAGCAGTACTTC. This chain uses TRBV5-1 with TRBJ2-7; D perhaps matches TRBD2 (5 bases). This CDR3 has 15 residues. Germline V gene data show CDR1 as SGHRS and CDR2 as YFSETQ. V was pared by 0 bases and J by 0 bases, with 10 bases between.

This chain uses TRBV2 with TRBJ2-7; tentative D call: TRBD2 (5 bases). This CDR3 has 15 amino acids. The germline V gene has CDR1 SNHLY and CDR2 FYNNEI. V dropped 5 bases and J dropped 0 bases, with 14 bases sitting between them. CDR3: CASSSRRRSSYEQYF. Here the CDR3 DNA reads TGTGCCAGCAGTTCTCGGCGGAGGAGCTCCTACGAGCAGTACTTC.

The sample holds one count of this clone. The CDR3 nucleotides read TGTGCCAGCAGTTCCCCGGGACAAAGCATCTATGGCTACACCTTC. Translation gives CASSSPGQSIYGYTF. The chain couples TRBV6-6 to TRBJ1-2, with TRBD1 as a possible D gene (6 bases). Trimming pared 4 bases from V and 4 bases from J, leaving 16 bases between. Per germline, CDR1 MNHNY and CDR2 SVGAGI (reference sequence). CDR3 length: 15 amino acids.

The genes are TRBV5-1 and TRBJ2-1; D is uncertain. V gave up 6 bases and J gave up 0 bases, with 10 bases separating them. Germline CDR1 SGHRS, CDR2 YFSETQ. This CDR3 is 14 amino acids long. The CDR3 reads CASTERLSYNEQFF. CDR3 DNA sequence: TGCGCCAGCACCGAACGACTCTCCTACAATGAGCAGTTCTTC. The full variable domain, completed using reference TRBV5-1 and TRBJ2-1, is KAGVTQTPRYLIKTRGQQVTLSCSPISGHRSVSWYQQTPGQGLQFLFEYFSETQRNKGNFPGRFSGRQFSNSRSEMNVSTLELGDSALYLCASTERLSYNEQFFGPGTRLTVL.

The chain employs TRBV5-4 and TRBJ2-2, with D maybe TRBD1 (6 bases). CDR1 and CDR2 (germline): SGHNT, YYREEE (reference sequence). There are 15 residues in the CDR3. The V and J ends lost 4 bases and 0 bases respectively, with 10 bases between them. The CDR3 DNA reads TGTGCCAGCAGCCCGGGACATGCGAACACCGGGGAGCTGTTTTTT. Protein: CASSPGHANTGELFF.

This chain connects TRBV6-1 to TRBJ1-5; D call uncertain. There are 17 residues in the CDR3. Germline values: CDR1 MNHNS, CDR2 SASEGT. V lost 0 bases and J lost 1, with 13 bases in between. This CDR3 is CASSEAGWTTSNQPQHF. The CDR3 DNA reads as TGTGCCAGCAGTGAAGCGGGCTGGACGACGAGCAATCAGCCCCAGCATTTT.

The rearrangement joins TRBV10-1 to TRBJ2-1, with 14 bases aligning to TRBD2. From germline, CDR1 is WNHNN and CDR2 SYGVQD (reference sequence). CDR3 length: 14 residues. The trim removed 8 bases at V and 11 bases at J, leaving 8 bases unmatched. CDR3 sequence: CASSRTSGGSQQFF. CDR3 DNA: TGCGCCAGCTCGAGGACTAGCGGGGGGTCCCAGCAGTTCTTC.

This chain joins TRBV12-3 or TRBV12-4 and TRBJ1-5, with D perhaps matching TRBD1 (5 bases). V lost 6 bases and J 7 bases, leaving 13 bases between the germline ends. CDR3 length: 13 residues. In DNA form, the CDR3 reads TGTGCCAGCAGCCCCAGGGTGGAACAGCCCCAGCATTTT. Amino acids: CASSPRVEQPQHF.